The T cell receptor (beta chain) under discussion was sequenced for a study of T cell repertoires in cytomegalovirus infection. Study-wide points: CMV carriers with the relevant HLA were identified by cumulative public TCR beta family frequency. CMV-specific TCR beta clonotypes restricted by HLA-C were the ones dominating the ex vivo response.

MiXCR, applied by TCRdb to the reads, yields one record per CDR3 protein. Here the sample spans a few hundred thousand distinct CDR3 sequences, roughly an eighth being singletons. This clonotype was seen a handful of times. Its antigen is unknown. The CDR3 extends over 16 amino acids. Germline V lookup: CDR1 KGHDR, CDR2 SFDVKD. V gave up 3 bases and J gave up 5 bases; unmatched junction bases: 9. This receptor was identified in a human donor in good health (CMV status not recorded). Some clones in this sample may be carry-over from other donors' samples. The chain carries TRBV24-1 and TRBJ2-5, with 9 bases aligning to TRBD2. Sequenced input: PBMCs. The CDR3 loop is CATSDTKGLAWETQYF. The CDR3 DNA is TGTGCCACCAGTGATACGAAGGGACTAGCTTGGGAGACCCAGTACTTC.